This T cell receptor beta chain was documented in a study of blood T cell repertoires in COVID-19. In the study overall: Samples came from the United States, Italy and Spain, spanning acute and convalescent COVID-19. PBMCs, B-cell-depleted T cells, or T cells were the source of the cDNA or gDNA that made up the material.

There are 14 residues in the CDR3. V dropped 0 bases and J dropped 7; count of bases not matched to a gene: 3. From germline, CDR1 is MRHNA and CDR2 SNTAGT. Study processing details: Counts of nucleated cells, estimated from reference gene primer amplification, were obtained. Produced via immunoSEQ multiplex PCR; TCRdb's table is partial and in-frame only. V and J calls and clone size come straight from that table; D and trimming were deduced from the DNA. The sample consists of 100,000 or so clones, approximately 78% of them appearing once. The chain uses TRBV6-4 and TRBJ1-2, with 9 bases that match TRBD1. This TCR derives from a woman older than 75 with acute or convalescent COVID-19. The material sequenced was peripheral blood. The DNA of the CDR3 is TGTGCCAGCAGTGACTCGACAGGGGGTCGTGGCTACACCTTC. Encoded protein: CASSDSTGGRGYTF.